The 32 T cell receptor beta chains presented below share a single source sample, sequenced in a study of T cell responses to AZD1222 COVID-19 vaccine. The protocol was immunoSEQ multiplex PCR, while the TCRdb copy is restricted to in-frame clones and leaves out a portion. The sample lists about 170,000 clones, approximately 90% occurring once. The specimen was peripheral blood, collected on day 0 of AZD1222 vaccination. All receptors come from an adult in good health.

The chain recombines TRBV11-2 with TRBJ1-1; no definite D call. From germline, CDR1 is SGHAT and CDR2 FQNNGV. This CDR3 is built from 14 residues. V was trimmed by 0 bases and J by 4 bases, leaving 9 bases between them. In DNA, the CDR3 is TGTGCCAGCAGCTTAGACCCTGCGGCCACTGAAGCTTTCTTT. This translates into CASSLDPAATEAFF.

V gene TRBV14 combines with J gene TRBJ2-2; D not resolved. The germline V gene has CDR1 SGHDN and CDR2 FVKESK. The V gene lost 1 base and the J gene lost 4 bases, with 10 bases spanning the gap. The length of the CDR3 is 15 residues. The CDR3 coding sequence is TGTGCCAGCAGCCAAGGGTTACAGACCACCGGGGAGCTGTTTTTT. Its protein product is CASSQGLQTTGELFF.

This chain links TRBV9 with TRBJ2-1; weak D call: TRBD2 (6 bases). The CDR3 is 13 amino acids. Trimming took off 0 bases at V and 9 bases at J, with 10 bases between the two ends. Germline loops: CDR1 SGDLS, CDR2 YYNGEE. The CDR3 sequence: CASSVGGGTEQFF. In DNA form, the CDR3 reads TGTGCCAGCAGCGTAGGTGGGGGGACTGAGCAGTTCTTC.

The chain recombines TRBV30 with TRBJ1-2; 7 nucleotides agree with TRBD1. Per the germline V gene, CDR1 is GTSNPN and CDR2 is SVGIG (reference sequence). The CDR3 extends over 13 amino acids. J lost 4 bases, V lost 3 bases, and 5 bases had no gene match. This chain's CDR3 is CAWSETGSYGYTF. The CDR3, as DNA: TGTGCCTGGAGCGAGACAGGGTCCTATGGCTACACCTTC.

V and J are TRBV6-2 or TRBV6-3 and TRBJ2-7, with D perhaps given as TRBD1 or TRBD2 (5 bases each). From germline, CDR1 is MNHEY and CDR2 SVGEGT. The CDR3 length is 14 residues. V dropped 3 bases and J dropped 7 bases, with 16 bases sitting between them. The CDR3 coding sequence is TGTGCCAGCAGTTATTCGGGGACCTCGGGGGAGCAGTACTTC. Encoded protein: CASSYSGTSGEQYF.

This chain joins TRBV5-4 and TRBJ2-5, with 9 bases matching TRBD1. There are 14 residues in the CDR3. CDR1 and CDR2 (germline): SGHNT, YYREEE (reference sequence). V lost 4 bases and J lost 5; bases outside the gene matches: 6. The DNA of the CDR3 is TGTGCCAGCAGCGACGGGACAGGGTGGGAGACCCAGTACTTC. It translates to CASSDGTGWETQYF.

V usage is TRBV4-2 and J usage is TRBJ2-3; D not certain. Between the trimmed V and J ends, which lost 6 bases and 3 bases, there was a span of 13 bases. This CDR3 has 14 amino acids. CDR1 LGHNA and CDR2 YNFKEQ come from the germline V gene. CDR3 sequence: CASRESIETDTQYF. The CDR3 DNA follows: TGTGCCAGCAGAGAAAGTATCGAGACAGATACGCAGTATTTT.

This clone was observed a single time. The CDR3 protein is CASSQEKTWREGCQPQHF. As DNA, the CDR3 is TGTGCCAGCAGCCAAGAGAAGACATGGAGAGAGGGGTGTCAGCCCCAGCATTTT. The chain employs TRBV3-1 (or the pseudogene TRBV3-2) and TRBJ1-5, with D perhaps matching TRBD1 (5 bases). V was pared by 0 bases and J by 6 bases, with 21 bases between. CDR3 size: 18 residues. Germline CDR1 and CDR2: LGHDT and YNNKEL (reference sequence).

The chain has TRBV28 and TRBJ2-2; D is undetermined. V lost 4 bases to trimming and J lost 4 bases, with 13 bases between them. CDR3 length: 15 amino acids. Germline CDR1 MDHEN, CDR2 SYDVKM. CDR3 loop: CASSSGSIGTGELFF. The CDR3 nucleotides read TGTGCCAGCAGTTCAGGCAGCATAGGCACCGGGGAGCTGTTTTTT.

The CDR3 spells CASSLLSGGSPYEQYF. The CDR3 nucleotides read TGTGCCAGCAGCTTATTAAGCGGGGGTTCTCCCTACGAGCAGTACTTC. The chain combines TRBV7-8 with TRBJ2-7, with TRBD2 identical over 8 bases. The CDR3 is made up of 16 amino acids. The V and J ends lost 2 bases and 2 bases, in that order; junction bases with no gene match: 8. Germline V CDR1 and CDR2: SGHVS, FQNEAQ.

The V and J genes are TRBV2 and TRBJ1-6, with D possibly TRBD1 on 5 matching bases. CDR3 size: 17 residues. Germline V gives CDR1 SNHLY, CDR2 FYNNEI. V was cut by 8 bases and J by 0 bases, with 17 bases left in between. The CDR3 sequence: CASHMTVTDSYNSPLHF. The CDR3 DNA sequence: TGTGCCAGCCACATGACAGTGACCGACTCCTATAATTCACCCCTCCACTTT.

The J gene is TRBJ2-5, the V gene TRBV20-1; D is undetermined. The CDR3 runs to 12 residues. Germline V gene lookup returns CDR1 DFQATT and CDR2 SNEGSKA (reference sequence). V was trimmed by 3 bases and J by 3 bases, leaving 8 bases between them. The DNA of the CDR3 is TGCAGTGCTAGTCTCGCAGAAGAGACCCAGTACTTC. This codes for CSASLAEETQYF.

In this sample, this clone turned up once. This chain uses TRBV29-1 with TRBJ1-5; D is unresolved. The germline V and J ends were trimmed by 4 bases and 4 bases, with 11 bases remaining between them. The CDR3 extends over 13 amino acids. Per the germline V gene, CDR1 is SQVTM and CDR2 is ANQGSEA. This chain's CDR3 is CSVAAGLNQPQHF. Written as DNA, the CDR3 is TGCAGCGTTGCGGCAGGCCTAAATCAGCCCCAGCATTTT.

The genes are TRBV27 and TRBJ2-5; D might be TRBD1 or TRBD2, each matching 5 bases. Trimming removed 5 bases from V and 2 bases from J, with 15 bases in between. CDR3 length: 15 amino acids. CDR1 is MNHEY, CDR2 SMNVEV, per germline (reference sequence). Here the CDR3 DNA reads TGTGCCAGCAGTCTACTGGGACCGAGGCAAGAGACCCAGTACTTC. Its translation is CASSLLGPRQETQYF.

This chain links TRBV5-6 with TRBJ1-5; D is undetermined. From germline, CDR1 is SGHDT and CDR2 YYEEEE. The CDR3 covers 13 residues. Trimming shortened V by 1 base and J by 4 bases, and 6 bases separated the two germline ends. CDR3 coding DNA: TGTGCCAGCAGCTTGTCTATAAATCAGCCCCAGCATTTT. Translating it yields CASSLSINQPQHF.

The chain links TRBV28 to TRBJ2-7, with D possibly matching TRBD2 (5 bases). In germline, CDR1 is MDHEN, CDR2 SYDVKM. The CDR3 is made up of 13 amino acids. The V end was cut by 5 bases, the J end by 4 bases, with 12 bases between. CDR3 sequence reads: CASSAQRVYEQYF. The CDR3 bases are TGTGCCAGCAGTGCACAGAGGGTTTACGAGCAGTACTTC.

CDR3: CASSSLGTGWETQYF. CDR3 DNA sequence: TGTGCCAGCAGTTCGCTAGGGACAGGGTGGGAGACCCAGTACTTC. This sequence joins TRBV27 and TRBJ2-5; 9 nucleotides line up with TRBD1. The length of the CDR3 is 15 residues. Germline trimming cut 4 bases from V and 5 bases from J; bases unmatched to any gene: 8. The germline CDR1 and CDR2 sequences are MNHEY and SMNVEV (reference sequence).

The rearrangement uses TRBV29-1 and TRBJ2-7; 13 bases map to TRBD2. V trimming: 6 bases; J trimming: 2 bases; junction bases outside the gene matches: 7. The CDR3 contains 15 residues. From germline, CDR1 is SQVTM and CDR2 ANQGSEA. Here the CDR3 reads CSVLETSGGPYEQYF. In nucleotides, the CDR3 is TGCAGCGTCCTCGAGACTAGCGGGGGGCCCTACGAGCAGTACTTC.

The sample holds one count of this clone. This chain links TRBV7-3 with TRBJ2-2, with 9 bases matching TRBD2. This CDR3 has 15 amino acids. V lost 4 bases and J lost 1; bases outside the gene matches: 1. Per the germline V gene, CDR1 is SGHTA and CDR2 is FQGTGA. The CDR3 loop is CASSSAGGNTGELFF. The CDR3, as DNA: TGTGCCAGCAGCTCAGCGGGGGGGAACACCGGGGAGCTGTTTTTT.

The chain carries TRBV4-1 and TRBJ1-2, with a tentative D call TRBD1 (5 bases). This CDR3 has 15 amino acids. The ends were cut back, 4 bases at V and 2 bases at J, with 14 bases in the middle. The germline CDR1 and CDR2 sequences are MGHRA and YSYEKL. The CDR3 spells CASSPGPAINYGYTF. The CDR3 region has the DNA TGCGCCAGCAGCCCGGGGCCGGCCATAAACTATGGCTACACCTTC.

The gene calls are TRBV7-9 and TRBJ1-5; the D is unclear. The CDR3 has 14 residues. Germline V gives CDR1 SEHNR, CDR2 FQNEAQ (reference sequence). The V end was cut by 7 bases, the J end by 5 bases, with 15 bases between. The CDR3 loop is CASTTGDWDQPQHF. The DNA for the CDR3 is TGTGCCAGCACAACCGGGGATTGGGATCAGCCCCAGCATTTT.

This clone has a single count. V is TRBV27 and J is TRBJ2-5; possible D gene TRBD1, 5 bases. CDR3 length: 22 residues. Germline loops: CDR1 MNHEY, CDR2 SMNVEV (reference sequence). V lost 0 bases, J lost 1 base, and 30 bases lay in between. CDR3 DNA sequence: TGTGCCAGCAGTTTATCTTGGTCGGTACAGGACCGTACCTACGGCCCCCAAGAGACCCAGTACTTC. This encodes CASSLSWSVQDRTYGPQETQYF.

The rearrangement uses TRBV6-5 and TRBJ1-1; D uncertain. Germline assignment: CDR1 MNHEY and CDR2 SVGAGI. Trimming removed 2 bases at V and 5 bases at J, with 15 bases between. CDR3 size: 15 residues. The CDR3 DNA reads as TGTGCCAGCAGTTACATTACCGTGGGAGGGACTGAAGCTTTCTTT. Protein: CASSYITVGGTEAFF.

The CDR3 nucleotides read TGTGCCAGCAGCTTAATTTATCGGGACAGCGAAGGGAATTCACCCCTCCACTTT. As protein: CASSLIYRDSEGNSPLHF. This chain joins TRBV7-9 and TRBJ1-6, with 7 bases fitting TRBD1. CDR3 length equals 18 residues. Per the germline V gene, CDR1 is SEHNR and CDR2 is FQNEAQ (reference sequence). The J segment lost 7 bases and the V segment lost 2 bases, leaving 14 bases of the junction unmatched. The whole variable domain, remainder taken from reference TRBV7-9 and TRBJ1-6, is DTGVSQNPRHKITKRGQNVTFRCDPISEHNRLYWYRQTLGQGPEFLTYFQNEAQLEKSRLLSDRFSAERPKGSFSTLEIQRTEQGDSAMYLCASSLIYRDSEGNSPLHFGNGTRLTVT.

The chain uses TRBV6-5 and TRBJ1-6, with 7 positions matching TRBD1. The germline gives CDR1 MNHEY, CDR2 SVGAGI. CDR3 length: 15 amino acids. Trimming cost V 2 bases and J 10 bases; bases outside gene matches: 8. The CDR3 DNA follows: TGTGCCAGCAGTTACCGTCGACAGGGTTCCTCACCCCTCCACTTT. Translation gives CASSYRRQGSSPLHF.

V is TRBV7-2 and J is TRBJ2-3, with D maybe TRBD2 (7 bases). V lost 2 bases and J lost 3, with 12 bases in between. Looked up from germline, CDR1 is SGHTA and CDR2 is FQGNSA. The CDR3 consists of 15 residues. CDR3 nucleotide sequence: TGTGCCAGCAGCTTAATCGGGGGGCGGACAGATACGCAGTATTTT. Its protein product is CASSLIGGRTDTQYF. Full variable domain (remainder filled in from reference TRBV7-2 and TRBJ2-3): GAGVSQSPSNKVTEKGKDVELRCDPISGHTALYWYRQSLGQGLEFLIYFQGNSAPDKSGLPSDRFSAERTGGSVSTLTIQRTQQEDSAVYLCASSLIGGRTDTQYFGPGTRLTVL.

The gene calls are TRBV5-4 and TRBJ2-5; 8 bases match TRBD1. Germline CDR1 reads SGHNT; CDR2 reads YYREEE (reference sequence). Unmatched junction bases numbered 4, after V lost 0 bases and J lost 0 bases. This CDR3 is built from 16 residues. The CDR3 DNA sequence: TGTGCCAGCAGCTTGGAACAGGGGGTACACCAAGAGACCCAGTACTTC. Amino acid sequence: CASSLEQGVHQETQYF.

The chain employs TRBV13 and TRBJ1-4; TRBD1 is a possible D gene (5 bases). The length of the CDR3 is 15 residues. V gave up 5 bases and J gave up 3 bases, with 13 bases separating them. Per germline, CDR1 PRHDT and CDR2 FYEKMQ (reference sequence). Here the CDR3 DNA reads TGTGCCAGCAGCCAAGGGCGGGGGGCTAATGAAAAACTGTTTTTT. Amino acids: CASSQGRGANEKLFF.

The rearrangement uses TRBV9 and TRBJ2-5, with 8 nucleotides matching TRBD1. From germline, CDR1 is SGDLS and CDR2 YYNGEE. This CDR3 is built from 14 residues. V shed 4 bases and J 2 bases; nucleotides not matched to a gene: 4. CDR3 bases: TGTGCCAGCAGCTTAACAGGGGGGCAAGAGACCCAGTACTTC. Its protein product is CASSLTGGQETQYF.

This clone was recorded only once. The chain has TRBV4-1 and TRBJ1-1; D not resolved. The germline V gene encodes CDR1 MGHRA and CDR2 YSYEKL. This CDR3 is built from 14 residues. V was cut by 0 bases and J by 1 base, with 6 bases left in between. CDR3 DNA sequence: TGCGCCAGCAGCCAAGATACCTGGAACACTGAAGCTTTCTTT. Amino acid sequence: CASSQDTWNTEAFF.

The rearrangement joins TRBV27 to TRBJ1-1; the D is unclear. The CDR3 is 13 residues long. In germline, CDR1 is MNHEY, CDR2 SMNVEV (reference sequence). The V and J ends lost 7 bases and 1 base respectively, with 10 bases between them. The CDR3 protein is CASTTAENTEAFF. CDR3 sequence (DNA): TGTGCCAGCACCACGGCGGAGAACACTGAAGCTTTCTTT.

The chain couples TRBV5-1 to TRBJ1-2, with TRBD1 as a possible D gene (5 bases). The CDR3 contains 15 residues. CDR1 and CDR2 (germline): SGHRS, YFSETQ. Trimming removed 7 bases from V and 2 bases from J, with 18 bases in between. The CDR3 loop is CASRSSGGSNYGYTF. In DNA form, the CDR3 reads TGCGCCAGCCGCTCCTCGGGGGGGTCGAACTATGGCTACACCTTC. The variable domain in full, with the rest retrieved from reference TRBV5-1 and TRBJ1-2, is KAGVTQTPRYLIKTRGQQVTLSCSPISGHRSVSWYQQTPGQGLQFLFEYFSETQRNKGNFPGRFSGRQFSNSRSEMNVSTLELGDSALYLCASRSSGGSNYGYTFGSGTRLTVV.